This passage covers 14 T cell receptor beta chains from one sample sequenced in a study of OX40 agonist ivuxolimab in advanced cancers. The protocol used for the library was the immunoSEQ multiplex PCR assay. TCRdb obtained this table from immuneACCESS and retained in-frame rearrangements with V and J assigned. These tables miss some clones; where compared with another copy, unresolved V genes account for less than half of the shortfall, and the remainder is unexplained. The sample records 60,000 to 90,000 clones, 65% to 90% of which are singletons. The top ten clones comprise under 0.75% of the sample. The sample in question was CD4+ or CD8+ T cells sorted from blood, obtained in a trial of the OX40 agonist ivuxolimab. The source is an adult with an advanced solid tumor such as melanoma, head and neck, liver or kidney cancer.

V and J are TRBV7-9 and TRBJ1-5, with D possibly being TRBD1 (5 bases). Per the germline V gene, CDR1 is SEHNR and CDR2 is FQNEAQ (reference sequence). V was pared by 3 bases and J by 12 bases, with 15 bases between. The CDR3 is 13 amino acids. This CDR3 reads CASSFNRDGRQHF. CDR3 nucleotide sequence: TGTGCCAGCAGCTTTAACCGGGACGGTCGCCAGCATTTT.

DNA for the CDR3: TGTGCCAGCGCATGGCCTACCTACGAGCAGTACTTC. Translated, it gives CASAWPTYEQYF. V and J are TRBV6-1 and TRBJ2-7; D unresolved. The CDR3 consists of 12 residues. V lost 8 bases and J 2 bases, leaving 10 bases between the germline ends. Germline values: CDR1 MNHNS, CDR2 SASEGT.

J is TRBJ1-1 and V is TRBV7-3; tentative D call: TRBD1 (5 bases). The ends were cut back, 5 bases at V and 11 bases at J, with 15 bases in the middle. The CDR3 extends over 12 amino acids. In germline, CDR1 is SGHTA, CDR2 FQGTGA. The CDR3 protein is CASSQGGHRAFF. DNA of the CDR3: TGTGCCAGCAGCCAGGGAGGGCATCGGGCTTTCTTT.

V usage is TRBV27 and J usage is TRBJ1-4; TRBD1 is a possible D gene (6 bases). Between the trimmed V and J ends, which lost 6 bases and 7 bases, there was a span of 15 bases. Germline V gene sequence: CDR1 MNHEY, CDR2 SMNVEV (reference sequence). The CDR3 runs to 14 residues. CDR3 residues: CASRRTVGSEKLFF. The CDR3 coding sequence is TGTGCCAGCAGGAGGACAGTGGGGAGTGAAAAACTGTTTTTT. The variable domain in full, completed from reference TRBV27 and TRBJ1-4, reads EAQVTQNPRYLITVTGKKLTVTCSQNMNHEYMSWYRQDPGLGLRQIYYSMNVEVTDKGDVPEGYKVSRKEKRNFPLILESPSPNQTSLYFCASRRTVGSEKLFFGSGTQLSVL.

V usage is TRBV27 and J usage is TRBJ1-6; 7 bases agree with TRBD1. Looked up from germline, CDR1 is MNHEY and CDR2 is SMNVEV (reference sequence). V shed 5 bases and J 7 bases; nucleotides not matched to a gene: 11. This CDR3 spans 16 amino acids. The CDR3 spells CASSNRGSGLNSPLHF. CDR3 coding DNA: TGTGCCAGCAGTAACAGGGGATCGGGCCTAAATTCACCCCTCCACTTT.

The rearrangement links TRBV2 to TRBJ1-3; the D is unclear. The CDR3 sequence is 14 residues long. The germline V gene encodes CDR1 SNHLY and CDR2 FYNNEI. This chain's CDR3 is CASGAYTSGNTIYF. The DNA for the CDR3 is TGTGCGTCGGGAGCCTACACATCTGGAAACACCATATATTTT.

The chain couples TRBV6-5 to TRBJ2-1, with TRBD2 identical over 7 bases. J lost 8 bases, V lost 0 bases, and 7 bases had no gene match. This CDR3 has 15 amino acids. Germline V lookup: CDR1 MNHEY, CDR2 SVGAGI. CDR3 sequence (DNA): TGTGCCAGCAGTTACTCGGGAGGGGTTCGGTATGAGCAGTTCTTC. Protein: CASSYSGGVRYEQFF.

The CDR3 DNA is TGTGCCAGCAGCGAACAGGGAGATAATGAAAAACTGTTTTTT. Amino acid sequence: CASSEQGDNEKLFF. The genes are TRBV5-4 and TRBJ1-4; possible D gene TRBD1, 6 bases. Trimming shortened V by 4 bases and J by 4 bases, and 11 bases separated the two germline ends. This CDR3 is built from 14 residues. Germline values: CDR1 SGHNT, CDR2 YYREEE (reference sequence).

The sample holds one count of this clone. This chain uses TRBV2 with TRBJ1-5, with D possibly TRBD1 on 5 matching bases. The CDR3 contains 15 residues. Per germline, CDR1 SNHLY and CDR2 FYNNEI. V was pared by 4 bases and J by 0 bases, with 10 bases between. CDR3 nucleotide sequence: TGTGCCAGCAGTGGACAGACCTATAGCAATCAGCCCCAGCATTTT. Its translation: CASSGQTYSNQPQHF.

This clone was recorded a few times. Within the sample, other DNA sequences also encode this same CDR3. The CDR3 nucleotides read TGTGCCAGCTCCCCCCGGAGGGGACACGAGCAGTACTTC. It codes for CASSPRRGHEQYF. The rearrangement uses TRBV18 and TRBJ2-7, with D possibly matching TRBD2 (6 bases). Trimming removed 6 bases from V and 5 bases from J, with 14 bases in between. This CDR3 is 13 amino acids long. CDR1 and CDR2 from the germline V gene are KGHSH and LQKENI. The full variable domain, its missing parts supplied by reference TRBV18 and TRBJ2-7, is NAGVMQNPRHLVRRRGQEARLRCSPMKGHSHVYWYRQLPEEGLKFMVYLQKENIIDESGMPKERFSAEFPKEGPSILRIQQVVRGDSAAYFCASSPRRGHEQYFGPGTRLTVT.

V is TRBV18 and J is TRBJ2-6; 7 bases are a match to TRBD1. The ends lost 2 bases at V and 0 bases at J; junction bases unmatched: 7. The CDR3 totals 18 residues. The V gene's germline CDR1 is KGHSH and CDR2 LQKENI. CDR3 sequence (DNA): TGTGCCAGCTCACCATTTAGGACAGGCGCCTCTGGGGCCAACGTCCTGACTTTC. Encoded protein: CASSPFRTGASGANVLTF.

The gene calls are TRBV2 and TRBJ2-7; possibly TRBD1 or TRBD2 for D (5 bases each). This CDR3 region has 12 residues. Trimming removed 6 bases from V and 9 bases from J, with 15 bases in between. CDR1 is SNHLY and CDR2 is FYNNEI in the germline V gene. The CDR3 loop reads CASRGDRRAQYF. The CDR3, as DNA: TGTGCCAGCAGAGGGGACCGTCGGGCGCAGTACTTC.

The J gene is TRBJ2-5, the V gene TRBV29-1, with D tentatively TRBD1 (7 bases). Per the germline V gene, CDR1 is SQVTM and CDR2 is ANQGSEA. Deletions cut 5 bases from V and 5 bases from J, with 21 bases between. CDR3 length equals 15 residues. DNA for the CDR3: TGCAGCGTTTCTAGGGGGCGGGGCCTTGGGGAGACCCAGTACTTC. It specifies CSVSRGRGLGETQYF.

The rearrangement links TRBV12-2 to TRBJ2-7; the D call in the table, TRBD1, was not verified against the DNA. TRBV12-2 is annotated as a pseudogene. CDR3 size: 15 residues. As DNA, the CDR3 is TGTGCAAGTCGCTTTCGAGACCGACAGGGCCACGAGCAGTACTTC. It specifies CASRFRDRQGHEQYF.